This section outlines one T cell receptor (beta chain) sequence together with its context. Its antigen is unidentified. The naive gate required viable CD3+CD4+ or CD3+CD8+ cells with CCR7+CD45RA+CD45RO-CD95-CD27+CD28+ phenotype. This related bone marrow graft donor gave peripheral blood on the day of marrow donation. This CDR3 is 15 amino acids long. The V gene's germline CDR1 is MNHEY and CDR2 SMNVEV (reference sequence). Trimming pared 9 bases from V and 5 bases from J, leaving 20 bases between. Assay: immunoSEQ multiplex PCR; the TCRdb copy retains only in-frame clones and omits some. The repertoire holds 15,000 to 20,000 clones, around 94% seen once, with under 0.3% in the top ten. The sample originates from a study of T cells after posttransplantation cyclophosphamide. Study conclusions and caveats: Later blood repertoires were often dominated by clones from the donor CD8+ memory compartment.

The V gene is TRBV27, the J gene TRBJ2-1, with D tentatively TRBD2 (5 bases). The TCR was taken from a woman in her 50s in good health and a related stem cell transplant donor. The material sequenced was naive CD4+ T cells sorted from blood. CDR3 residues: CASGRTGRGNNEQFF. The CDR3 nucleotides read TGTGCCAGTGGGAGAACGGGGAGAGGGAACAATGAGCAGTTCTTC.